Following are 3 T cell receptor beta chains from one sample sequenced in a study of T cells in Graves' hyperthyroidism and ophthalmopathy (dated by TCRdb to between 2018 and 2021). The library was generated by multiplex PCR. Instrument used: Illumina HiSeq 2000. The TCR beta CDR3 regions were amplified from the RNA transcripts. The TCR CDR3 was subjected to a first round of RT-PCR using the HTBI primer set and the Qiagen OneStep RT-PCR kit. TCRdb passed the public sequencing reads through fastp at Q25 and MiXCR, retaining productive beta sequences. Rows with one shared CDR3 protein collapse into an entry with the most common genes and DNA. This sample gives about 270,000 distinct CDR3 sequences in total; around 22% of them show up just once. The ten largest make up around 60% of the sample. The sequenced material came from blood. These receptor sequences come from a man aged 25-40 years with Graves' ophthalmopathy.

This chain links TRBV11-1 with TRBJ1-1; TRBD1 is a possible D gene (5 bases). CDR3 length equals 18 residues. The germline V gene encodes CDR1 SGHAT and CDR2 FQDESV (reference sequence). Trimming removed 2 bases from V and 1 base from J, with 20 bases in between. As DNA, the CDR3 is TGTGCCAGCAGCTTATTCGACCCCTCCGGGACGGAGAACACTGAAGCTTTCTTT. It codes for CASSLFDPSGTENTEAFF.

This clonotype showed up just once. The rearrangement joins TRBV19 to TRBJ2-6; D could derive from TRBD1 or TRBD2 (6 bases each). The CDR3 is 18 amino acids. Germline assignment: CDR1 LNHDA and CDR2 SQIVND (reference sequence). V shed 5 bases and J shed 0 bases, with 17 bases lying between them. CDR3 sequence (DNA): TGTGCCAGTAGTCTCTATGGGGGGCTTAGCTCTGGGGCCAACGTCCTGACTTTC. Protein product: CASSLYGGLSSGANVLTF. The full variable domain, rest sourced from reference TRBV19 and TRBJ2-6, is DGGITQSPKYLFRKEGQNVTLSCEQNLNHDAMYWYRQDPGQGLRLIYYSQIVNDFQKGDIAEGYSVSREKKESFPLTVTSAQKNPTAFYLCASSLYGGLSSGANVLTFGAGSRLTVL.

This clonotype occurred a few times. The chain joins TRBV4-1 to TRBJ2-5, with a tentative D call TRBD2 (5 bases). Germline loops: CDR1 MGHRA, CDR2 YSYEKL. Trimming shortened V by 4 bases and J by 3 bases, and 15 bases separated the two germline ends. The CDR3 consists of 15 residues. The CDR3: CASSPTRNSEETQYF. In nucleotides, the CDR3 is TGCGCCAGCAGCCCGACCAGAAATAGCGAAGAGACCCAGTACTTC.